A single sample gave rise to the 20 T cell receptor beta chains below, sequenced in a study of cytomegalovirus exposure and HLA in healthy donors (dated by TCRdb to about 2017). Library preparation was by the immunoSEQ multiplex PCR assay. Sourced from immuneACCESS, this table was stored by TCRdb with only in-frame sequences that have V and J called. A share of the clones is absent; for the studies checked, an unresolved V gene accounts for under half, and the remainder has no known explanation. The sample table records tens of thousands of clones; approximately 97% of these occur just once. The ten most abundant clones make up roughly a tenth of the sample. Sequencing was carried out using PBMCs. Source of these receptors: a man aged 25-45 years in good health and CMV-seropositive.

The genes are TRBV4-3 and TRBJ1-1; 8 nucleotides match TRBD1. Trimming took 0 bases from V and 1 from J; bases not matched to a gene: 4. The length of the CDR3 is 16 residues. The germline V gene encodes CDR1 LGHNA and CDR2 YSLEER. This CDR3 reads CASSQDPQGANTEAFF. DNA for the CDR3: TGCGCCAGCAGCCAAGACCCCCAGGGGGCGAACACTGAAGCTTTCTTT.

The gene calls are TRBV11-2 and TRBJ2-5; D is undetermined. V was clipped by 5 bases and J by 5 bases, with 6 bases between them. This CDR3 is 11 amino acids long. Germline loops: CDR1 SGHAT, CDR2 FQNNGV. The CDR3 coding sequence is TGTGCCAGCAGCCCCCTGGAGACCCAGTACTTC. As protein: CASSPLETQYF.

V gene TRBV11-3 combines with J gene TRBJ2-7; 8 bases fit TRBD2. Germline CDR1 reads SGHNT; CDR2 reads YENEEA. V trimming: 5 bases; J trimming: 3 bases; junction bases outside the gene matches: 6. CDR3 size: 14 residues. The CDR3 DNA is TGTGCCAGCAGCGAGAGGGGGACTAGCTACGAGCAGTACTTC. Translated, it gives CASSERGTSYEQYF.

This sequence joins TRBV29-1 and TRBJ1-5, with unresolved D. This CDR3 is 15 amino acids long. Trimming removed 7 bases from V and 0 bases from J, with 16 bases in between. Germline lookup yields CDR1 SQVTM and CDR2 ANQGSEA. CDR3 in DNA: TGCAGCGGGACTTTCCATATCAATAGCAATCAGCCCCAGCATTTT. Amino acid sequence: CSGTFHINSNQPQHF.

The chain has TRBV11-3 and TRBJ1-2; TRBD1 aligns across 9 bases. Per the germline V gene, CDR1 is SGHNT and CDR2 is YENEEA. J gave up 7 bases and V 4 bases, and 4 bases lay outside the gene matches. The CDR3 covers 13 residues. The CDR3 reads CASSYRTGVGYTF. CDR3 DNA: TGTGCCAGCAGCTACCGGACAGGGGTTGGCTACACCTTC. The whole variable domain, remainder taken from reference TRBV11-3 and TRBJ1-2, is EAGVVQSPRYKIIEKKQPVAFWCNPISGHNTLYWYLQNLGQGPELLIRYENEEAVDDSQLPKDRFSAERLKGVDSTLKIQPAELGDSAVYLCASSYRTGVGYTFGSGTRLTVV.

The J gene is TRBJ2-7, the V gene TRBV18, with 10 bases lining up with TRBD2. Germline V CDR1 and CDR2: KGHSH, LQKENI. Losses at the gene ends were 3 bases for V and 5 bases for J; bases not matched to a gene: 10. The length of the CDR3 is 16 residues. CDR3 residues: CASSPARASGSHEQYF. The CDR3 nucleotides are TGTGCCAGCTCACCTGCTCGGGCTAGCGGGAGCCACGAGCAGTACTTC.

The rearrangement uses TRBV27 and TRBJ2-7; tentative D call: TRBD2 (6 bases). The ends were cut back, 4 bases at V and 0 bases at J, with 16 bases in the middle. This CDR3 is built from 16 residues. CDR1 is MNHEY, CDR2 SMNVEV, per germline (reference sequence). The CDR3 DNA is TGTGCCAGCAGTTATCAAGCGGGCTGGAGCTCCTACGAGCAGTACTTC. Translated: CASSYQAGWSSYEQYF.

J is TRBJ2-1 and V is TRBV6-5, with TRBD2 matching over 10 bases. The junction had 7 bases not matched to a gene; V was cut back by 4 bases and J by 7 bases. The CDR3 consists of 15 residues. CDR1 is MNHEY and CDR2 is SVGAGI in the germline V gene. As DNA, the CDR3 is TGTGCCAGCAGTTCTTTGACTAGCGGGCGGAATGAGCAGTTCTTC. Amino acid sequence: CASSSLTSGRNEQFF.

This clone was detected a few times. The chain uses TRBV14 and TRBJ2-7; 11 nucleotides align to TRBD2. J gave up 5 bases and V 0 bases, and 9 bases lay outside the gene matches. The CDR3 length is 17 residues. From germline, CDR1 is SGHDN and CDR2 FVKESK. CDR3 region: CASSQDRVAGGIDEQYF. CDR3 nucleotides: TGTGCCAGCAGCCAAGATAGGGTAGCGGGAGGGATTGACGAGCAGTACTTC.

V and J are TRBV6-5 and TRBJ1-1, with unresolved D. Between the trimmed V and J ends, which lost 7 bases and 2 bases, there was a span of 14 bases. CDR1 and CDR2 (germline): MNHEY, SVGAGI. The CDR3 totals 14 residues. CDR3 nucleotides: TGTGCCAGCACCCGATCCAACAGAAACACTGAAGCTTTCTTT. Protein: CASTRSNRNTEAFF.

The chain couples TRBV7-2 to TRBJ2-5; 8 bases map to TRBD1. The CDR3 has 14 amino acids. The V segment lost 5 bases and the J segment 2 bases; nucleotides outside the gene matches: 4. Germline values: CDR1 SGHTA, CDR2 FQGNSA. The DNA for the CDR3 is TGTGCCAGCAGCCTCACAGGGGGGCAAGAGACCCAGTACTTC. Protein sequence: CASSLTGGQETQYF.

This chain links TRBV7-3 with TRBJ1-1; D ambiguous. Germline V gives CDR1 SGHTA, CDR2 FQGTGA. Between the trimmed V and J ends, which lost 1 base and 0 bases, there was a span of 9 bases. The CDR3 runs to 15 residues. This CDR3 is CASSLRRGMNTEAFF. The CDR3 DNA is TGTGCCAGCAGCTTAAGGCGGGGTATGAACACTGAAGCTTTCTTT.

The rearrangement links TRBV10-1 to TRBJ1-5; D is possibly TRBD1 (6 bases). Germline CDR1 reads WNHNN; CDR2 reads SYGVQD (reference sequence). CDR3 length: 19 residues. The V end was cut by 0 bases, the J end by 1 base, with 19 bases between. Here the CDR3 DNA reads TGCGCCAGCAGTGAGTCGAAACAGGGAGGGGGTATAAGCAATCAGCCCCAGCATTTT. Its translation is CASSESKQGGGISNQPQHF.

The chain links TRBV10-1 to TRBJ1-4, with D possibly being TRBD1 (5 bases). The CDR3 runs to 14 residues. The V gene's germline CDR1 is WNHNN and CDR2 SYGVQD (reference sequence). The germline V and J ends were trimmed by 3 bases and 7 bases, with 12 bases remaining between them. CDR3 amino acids: CASSDSGLAEKLFF. The CDR3 DNA reads TGCGCCAGCAGTGATTCAGGGTTAGCTGAAAAACTGTTTTTT.

The chain links TRBV27 to TRBJ2-3; the match to TRBD1 covers 10 bases. Germline V CDR1 and CDR2: MNHEY, SMNVEV (reference sequence). The CDR3 is 15 amino acids. V lost 5 bases and J lost 4; bases outside the gene matches: 6. The CDR3 DNA is TGTGCCAGCAGTCTCCTAGGACAGGGGGCAGATACGCAGTATTTT. Translated, it gives CASSLLGQGADTQYF.

The chain links TRBV27 to TRBJ2-7; a possible D gene is TRBD1 (5 bases). Trimming cost V 3 bases and J 3 bases, with 9 bases left between them. This CDR3 spans 13 amino acids. Germline lookup yields CDR1 MNHEY and CDR2 SMNVEV (reference sequence). CDR3 DNA sequence: TGTGCCAGCAGTTTGGGGCCAAACTACGAGCAGTACTTC. Residues: CASSLGPNYEQYF.

CDR3 DNA sequence: TGTGCCAGCAGCTTAGTGGGTCTGCGGGAGGGGAAAAACATTCAGTACTTC. It encodes CASSLVGLREGKNIQYF. The chain joins TRBV7-2 to TRBJ2-4; TRBD2 aligns across 9 bases. Trimming removed 1 base from V and 4 bases from J; junction bases left unmatched: 8. The germline gives CDR1 SGHTA, CDR2 FQGNSA. The CDR3 sequence is 17 residues long. The full variable domain, completed using reference TRBV7-2 and TRBJ2-4, is GAGVSQSPSNKVTEKGKDVELRCDPISGHTALYWYRQSLGQGLEFLIYFQGNSAPDKSGLPSDRFSAERTGGSVSTLTIQRTQQEDSAVYLCASSLVGLREGKNIQYFGAGTRLSVL.

With respect to this clone: In the same sample, other DNA sequences code for this CDR3. V and J are TRBV4-3 and TRBJ2-1; possibly TRBD2 for D (6 bases). The CDR3 extends over 15 amino acids. The V end was cut by 0 bases, the J end by 0 bases, with 6 bases between. Germline V gives CDR1 LGHNA, CDR2 YSLEER. The CDR3 sequence is CASSQEGGSYNEQFF. In DNA form, the CDR3 reads TGCGCCAGCAGCCAAGAGGGGGGCTCCTACAATGAGCAGTTCTTC.

The gene calls are TRBV11-2 and TRBJ2-6; TRBD1 is a possible D gene (6 bases). V was clipped by 4 bases and J by 0 bases, with 13 bases between them. Germline loops: CDR1 SGHAT, CDR2 FQNNGV. CDR3 length: 17 amino acids. This CDR3 reads CASSSWTVRSGANVLTF. Here the CDR3 DNA reads TGTGCCAGCAGCTCATGGACAGTGCGCTCTGGGGCCAACGTCCTGACTTTC.

The count of this clone is one. The CDR3 region is CASSPPVQMNTEAFF. The CDR3 nucleotides read TGTGCCAGCTCACCACCAGTCCAGATGAACACTGAAGCTTTCTTT. V is TRBV18 and J is TRBJ1-1; D gene uncertain. V was trimmed by 0 bases and J by 0 bases, leaving 8 bases between them. The CDR3 is 15 residues long. Germline assignment: CDR1 KGHSH and CDR2 LQKENI.